The following is a TCR beta chain sequence with its context. CDR3 size: 17 residues. The V and J ends lost 1 base and 4 bases respectively, with 19 bases between them. Germline assignment: CDR1 SGHAT and CDR2 FQNNGV. This entry is derived from a study of shared clonotypes between healthy human individuals. Produced via immunoSEQ multiplex PCR; TCRdb's table is partial and in-frame only. The sample carries 2 million to 2.5 million clones, approximately 90% recorded once. The receptor comes from a man aged 18 to 29 in good health. Some clones in this sample may be carry-over from other donors' samples. What was sequenced was naive CD4+ T cells from PBMCs. This sample's subset: CD45RA+ positively selected. This sequence joins TRBV11-2 and TRBJ1-1; tentative D call: TRBD1 (6 bases). CDR3 sequence reads: CASSLVRRKGGPTEAFF. CDR3 DNA sequence: TGTGCCAGCAGCTTAGTTCGCAGGAAAGGGGGGCCCACTGAAGCTTTCTTT.